This T cell receptor beta chain was captured in a study of cytomegalovirus exposure and HLA in healthy donors. Background on the study: An earlier analysis found some 120 million unique TCR beta sequences from roughly 170 million T cells. Study-wide results and caveats: Roughly even sequencing depth across donors was the assumption behind the presence/absence analyses. Association of a missense DCLRE1C variant with TCR beta V- and J-gene trimming was reported in a later analysis. Both high specificity and high sensitivity reportedly marked the classifier's diagnosis of cytomegalovirus status.

Concerning this clone itself: As yet, its antigen is unknown.

The CDR3 contains 14 residues. V was trimmed by 1 base and J by 7 bases, leaving 13 bases between them. CDR1 and CDR2 (germline): MNHNY, SVGAGI (reference sequence). It was with 60 Vbeta and 13 Jbeta primers that the PCR ran. TCRdb keeps only in-frame clones here, not all; method: immunoSEQ multiplex PCR. This sample yields roughly 130,000 clones, of which 80% are seen a single time; 1% belongs to the top ten. Sequences were obtained from PBMCs. The chain has TRBV6-6 and TRBJ1-2; no definite D call. This TCR derives from a man in his forties in good health and CMV-seronegative. CDR3 sequence (DNA): TGTGCCAGCAGTTACTGGTTGAGCGCCGGTGGCTACACCTTC. Protein: CASSYWLSAGGYTF.